The next 19 T cell receptor beta chains were all read from a single sample in a study of cytomegalovirus exposure and HLA in healthy donors. The PCR made use of 60 Vbeta and 13 Jbeta primers. The method was immunoSEQ multiplex PCR; TCRdb's version includes in-frame clones alone and lacks a portion of them. The table includes fewer than 150,000 clones, over 60% detected once. Sequencing was performed on PBMCs. The receptors shown here come from a human donor in good health.

J is TRBJ2-5 and V is TRBV7-8; TRBD2 matches 7 bases. This CDR3 comprises 17 residues. J lost 8 bases, V lost 1 base, and 16 bases had no gene match. Germline V gives CDR1 SGHVS, CDR2 FQNEAQ. DNA of the CDR3: TGTGCCAGCAGCTTAGGCCCCGAGGGGCTGGCGGGGGAAACCCAGTACTTC. As protein: CASSLGPEGLAGETQYF.

This clone has more than one count but fewer than ten. The V and J genes are TRBV28 and TRBJ1-3; D perhaps matches TRBD1 (5 bases). CDR3 size: 15 residues. Germline-derived CDR1 and CDR2 are MDHEN and SYDVKM. The V gene lost 6 bases and the J gene lost 0 bases, with 12 bases spanning the gap. The CDR3 DNA reads as TGTGCCAGCAGACTCCCAGGGATCTCTGGAAACACCATATATTTT. It translates to CASRLPGISGNTIYF.

The chain uses TRBV5-6 and TRBJ2-7; 15 positions match TRBD2. CDR3 length equals 19 residues. With V trimmed by 4 bases and J by 0 bases, 11 bases remained unmatched. CDR1 and CDR2 from the germline V gene are SGHDT and YYEEEE. The CDR3 reads CASSTLGLAGGLSSYEQYF. The CDR3 DNA reads TGTGCCAGCAGCACACTGGGACTAGCGGGAGGCCTCAGCTCCTACGAGCAGTACTTC.

V usage is TRBV18 and J usage is TRBJ2-7; 9 nucleotides line up with TRBD1. Per germline, CDR1 KGHSH and CDR2 LQKENI. The CDR3 has 14 residues. The V and J ends lost 4 bases and 3 bases, in that order; junction bases with no gene match: 4. In nucleotides, the CDR3 is TGTGCCAGCTCACTGGACAGGGGAGGCTACGAGCAGTACTTC. This gives the protein CASSLDRGGYEQYF.

The V and J genes are TRBV5-6 and TRBJ2-5, with 7 bases fitting TRBD1. Trimming took 4 bases from V and 4 from J; bases not matched to a gene: 19. Germline lookup yields CDR1 SGHDT and CDR2 YYEEEE. The CDR3 spans 18 residues. DNA of the CDR3: TGTGCCAGCAGCCCCTACCAGACAGGGTTGAGAAATGGAGAGACCCAGTACTTC. Its protein product is CASSPYQTGLRNGETQYF.

The chain is built from TRBV6-5 and TRBJ2-1; 11 nucleotides match TRBD2. With 5 bases clipped from V and 7 bases from J, the junction kept 7 bases outside the gene matches. The CDR3 contains 15 residues. Germline CDR1 and CDR2: MNHEY and SVGAGI. Here the CDR3 reads CASSPTSGKWNEQFF. Here the CDR3 DNA reads TGTGCCAGCAGTCCGACTAGCGGGAAGTGGAATGAGCAGTTCTTC.

With regard to this clone: This specimen includes other DNA sequences encoding the same CDR3. The rearrangement links TRBV10-1 to TRBJ2-7, with TRBD2 identical over 10 bases. The CDR3 contains 16 residues. Germline V gene sequence: CDR1 WNHNN, CDR2 SYGVQD (reference sequence). Trimming took 4 bases from V and 4 from J; bases not matched to a gene: 10. The CDR3 protein is CASSGIIAGGRYEQYF. CDR3 DNA sequence: TGCGCCAGCAGTGGGATCATAGCGGGAGGCAGGTACGAGCAGTACTTC.

CDR3: CASSSMAAAYEQYF. CDR3 nucleotides: TGTGCCAGCAGCTCTATGGCGGCAGCCTACGAGCAGTACTTC. This sequence joins TRBV7-9 and TRBJ2-7; D not resolved. V lost 4 bases and J lost 2, with 12 bases in between. The CDR3 loop spans 14 amino acids. The germline gives CDR1 SEHNR, CDR2 FQNEAQ (reference sequence).

The chain combines TRBV5-1 with TRBJ2-2; TRBD2 agrees at 8 bases. This CDR3 region has 15 residues. Germline V gene lookup returns CDR1 SGHRS and CDR2 YFSETQ. The V gene end was trimmed by 5 bases and the J gene end by 4 bases; junction bases not matched to a gene: 7. The CDR3 reads CASREGLVATGELFF. CDR3 coding DNA: TGCGCCAGCAGAGAGGGACTAGTGGCCACCGGGGAGCTGTTTTTT.

The chain is built from TRBV7-9 and TRBJ2-7, with D possibly being TRBD1 (5 bases). Germline values: CDR1 SEHNR, CDR2 FQNEAQ (reference sequence). Trimming took 2 bases from V and 2 from J, leaving 7 bases between them. This CDR3 has 13 residues. The CDR3 spells CASSLPGPYEQYF. CDR3 DNA: TGTGCCAGCAGCTTACCAGGGCCCTACGAGCAGTACTTC.

A word on this clone: One junction end does not reproduce the germline sequence, and a read error may be involved. CDR3 nucleotide sequence: TGTGCCAGCAGCGGGACAGCTAGACCTTTC. Translation gives CASSGTARPF. The chain has TRBV9 and TRBJ2-7, with D perhaps TRBD1 (6 bases). The CDR3 is 10 amino acids. Germline values: CDR1 SGDLS, CDR2 YYNGEE.

This clone has just one count. V gene TRBV25-1 combines with J gene TRBJ2-7; tentative D call: TRBD1 (6 bases). Germline V gene sequence: CDR1 MGHDK, CDR2 SYGVNS. This CDR3 spans 16 amino acids. Trimming left V 4 bases short and J 0 bases short, with 16 bases between. The CDR3 here is CASSGGHILSSYEQYF. In DNA, the CDR3 is TGTGCCAGCAGTGGGGGACACATACTGAGCTCCTACGAGCAGTACTTC.

A note on this clone: A read error may account for a junction end that differs from germline. The chain carries TRBV6-4 and TRBJ2-3; 11 bases fit TRBD2. The CDR3 is 16 amino acids. From germline, CDR1 is MRHNA and CDR2 SNTAGT. CDR3 bases: TGTGCCATCAGTGAGCCTAGCGGGAGGATGACAGATACGCAGTATTTT. Its protein product is CAISEPSGRMTDTQYF.

The chain is built from TRBV4-2 and TRBJ2-7; maybe TRBD1 (6 bases). The CDR3 spans 15 residues. V gave up 1 base and J gave up 3 bases, with 13 bases separating them. Germline V lookup: CDR1 LGHNA, CDR2 YNFKEQ. The CDR3 nucleotides are TGTGCCAGCAGCCAAGGTACAGGGAGTCACTACGAGCAGTACTTC. This codes for CASSQGTGSHYEQYF.

This clone was seen only once. This chain links TRBV28 with TRBJ2-7; no clear D. Trimming left V 3 bases short and J 0 bases short, with 3 bases between. Per germline, CDR1 MDHEN and CDR2 SYDVKM. The CDR3 runs 12 residues. The CDR3 sequence: CASSFLSYEQYF. CDR3 nucleotides: TGTGCCAGCAGTTTTCTCTCCTACGAGCAGTACTTC.

J is TRBJ1-6 and V is TRBV5-1, with unresolved D. The CDR3 has 15 residues. Germline CDR1 reads SGHRS; CDR2 reads YFSETQ. V lost 4 bases to trimming and J lost 2 bases, with 10 bases between them. The CDR3 bases are TGCGCCAGCAGCCAGACTTTAGCCTATAATTCACCCCTCCACTTT. As protein: CASSQTLAYNSPLHF. The full variable domain, in which reference TRBV5-1 and TRBJ1-6 provide the parts outside the CDR3, is KAGVTQTPRYLIKTRGQQVTLSCSPISGHRSVSWYQQTPGQGLQFLFEYFSETQRNKGNFPGRFSGRQFSNSRSEMNVSTLELGDSALYLCASSQTLAYNSPLHFGNGTRLTVT.

This clone was observed a handful of times. The V gene is TRBV6-1, the J gene TRBJ1-1, with 12 nucleotides matching TRBD1. J lost 9 bases, V lost 6 bases, and 8 bases had no gene match. Germline CDR1 MNHNS, CDR2 SASEGT. The CDR3 has 14 residues. Here the CDR3 reads CASRPGTGGGQAFF. The CDR3 bases are TGTGCCAGCAGGCCCGGGACAGGGGGCGGCCAAGCTTTCTTT.

The chain's CDR3 is CASIGPLGQGTEAFF. The DNA of the CDR3 is TGTGCCAGTATAGGACCGTTAGGGCAGGGCACTGAAGCTTTCTTT. The V and J genes are TRBV19 and TRBJ1-1; D is possibly TRBD1 (5 bases). CDR1 LNHDA and CDR2 SQIVND come from the germline V gene (reference sequence). There are 15 residues in the CDR3. The V gene lost 7 bases and the J gene lost 4 bases, with 19 bases spanning the gap.

J is TRBJ2-6 and V is TRBV19; D is undetermined. There are 17 residues in the CDR3. V dropped 0 bases and J dropped 2 bases, with 11 bases sitting between them. Per germline, CDR1 LNHDA and CDR2 SQIVND (reference sequence). The CDR3 DNA sequence: TGTGCCAGTAGTATAGAATTGAGTAGTACTGGGGCCAACGTCCTGACTTTC. As protein: CASSIELSSTGANVLTF.